This is a list of T cell receptor beta chains from one sample in a study of T cell changes during pregnancy in multiple sclerosis. Sequenced by immunoSEQ multiplex PCR; TCRdb stores in-frame clones only, minus some. The sample has over 90,000 clones; around 93% are singletons. The sequenced sample was peripheral blood, obtained after pregnancy. These receptors all come from a female donor with multiple sclerosis, enrolled in a pregnancy study. The CDR3 runs from the conserved cysteine through the conserved F or W. Fields, in order: D gene, J gene, V gene, clone size, CDR3 DNA, CDR3 protein. D genes are given only for firm matches. Clone size is given for some rows only: seen once, a few or many times, or a class if the clone is expanded.

>.|TRBJ2-2|TRBV4-3|.
TGCGCCAGCAGCCTTCTAGGGGGGGGCACCGGGGAGCTGTTTTTT
CASSLLGGGTGELFF
>.|TRBJ1-5|TRBV19|.
TGTGCCAGTAGTAGACAGGTGGATCAGCCCCAGCATTTT
CASSRQVDQPQHF
>.|TRBJ1-5|TRBV6-1|once
TGTGCCAGCAGACCTTCCGGGGGATCCGATCAGCCCCAGCATTTT
CASRPSGGSDQPQHF
>.|TRBJ1-1|TRBV10-3|.
TGTGCCATCAGTGATTCCGGGGGAAACACTGAAGCTTTCTTT
CAISDSGGNTEAFF
>.|TRBJ1-5|TRBV4-2|.
TGTGCCAGCAGCCAAGAGAGGGGGGGACCCCAGCATTTT
CASSQERGGPQHF
>TRBD1|TRBJ2-3|TRBV28|.
TGTGCCAGCAGTCCCACCCGACAGGGGGGGACAGATACGCAGTATTTT
CASSPTRQGGTDTQYF
>TRBD2|TRBJ2-7|TRBV19|.
TGTGCCAGTCATTCGGGAGGGTCGGGCGAGCAGTACTTC
CASHSGGSGEQYF
>.|TRBJ2-1|TRBV28|.
TGTGCCAGCATCGAAGGACAAGACTACAATGAGCAGTTCTTC
CASIEGQDYNEQFF
>.|TRBJ2-1|TRBV6-1|few
TGTGCCAGCAGTGACCTGCTTCCGGGAGTGCATGAGCAGTTCTTC
CASSDLLPGVHEQFF
>TRBD2|TRBJ2-1|TRBV6-5|.
TGTGCCAGCAGTTCCCCTAGCGGTTACAATGAGCAGTTCTTC
CASSSPSGYNEQFF
>TRBD1|TRBJ2-7|TRBV6-1|.
TGTGCCAGCAGTGTGGGGGACAGGGGCTACGAGCAGTACTTC
CASSVGDRGYEQYF
>.|TRBJ2-1|TRBV19|.
TGTGCCAGTAGTATGACAGACTACAATGAGCAGTTCTTC
CASSMTDYNEQFF
>.|TRBJ2-3|TRBV4-2|.
TGTGCCAGCAGCCAGAGGGGGAGGGGGTCAGATACGCAGTATTTT
CASSQRGRGSDTQYF
>.|TRBJ2-3|TRBV15|.
TGTGCCACCAGCAGTCCCTGGGTAGCGGATACGCAGTATTTT
CATSSPWVADTQYF
>.|TRBJ1-2|TRBV10-3|.
TGTGCCATCAGTGAGCCGGCTCAGGGGTACGGCTACACCTTC
CAISEPAQGYGYTF
>.|TRBJ1-5|TRBV19|.
TGTGCCAGTAGTATATTCTTAGGGCAGGGGAGTAAGCAGCCCCAGCATTTT
CASSIFLGQGSKQPQHF
>.|TRBJ2-1|TRBV4-3|.
TGCGCCAGCAGCCAAGTTGGAGGGAATTACAATGAGCAGTTCTTC
CASSQVGGNYNEQFF
>.|TRBJ2-7|TRBV5-5|once
TGTGCCAGCAGCTTCGCAGATCTCTACGAGCAGTACTTC
CASSFADLYEQYF
>TRBD2|TRBJ2-3|TRBV28|.
TGTGCCAGCAGTTTTCTAGCGGGGACAGATACGCAGTATTTT
CASSFLAGTDTQYF
>TRBD1|TRBJ2-7|TRBV5-6|.
TGTGCCAGCAGCTGGGGGACAGACCAGTACTTC
CASSWGTDQYF
>.|TRBJ2-7|TRBV27|once
TGTGCCAGCAGTTTCCCCGGACTCTACGAGCAGTACTTC
CASSFPGLYEQYF
>.|TRBJ2-7|TRBV27|once
TGTGCCAGCAGTATCACCCTACAAGGAGGACTCTACGAGCAGTACTTC
CASSITLQGGLYEQYF